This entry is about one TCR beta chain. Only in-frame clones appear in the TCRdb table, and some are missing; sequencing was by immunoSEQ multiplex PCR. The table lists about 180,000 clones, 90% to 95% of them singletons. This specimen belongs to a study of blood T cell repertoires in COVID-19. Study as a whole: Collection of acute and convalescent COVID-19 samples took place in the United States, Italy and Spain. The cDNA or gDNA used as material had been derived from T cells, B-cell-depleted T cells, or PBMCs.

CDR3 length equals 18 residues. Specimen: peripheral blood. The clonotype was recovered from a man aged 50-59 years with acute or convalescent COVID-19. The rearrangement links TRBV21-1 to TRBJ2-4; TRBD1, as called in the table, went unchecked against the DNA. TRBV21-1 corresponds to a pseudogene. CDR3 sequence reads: CASSKRDRGDLAKNIQYF. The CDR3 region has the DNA TGTGCCAGCAGCAAAAGGGACAGGGGCGATTTGGCCAAAAACATTCAGTACTTC.